This entry features one T cell receptor beta chain sequence. Produced via immunoSEQ multiplex PCR; TCRdb's table is partial and in-frame only. Found here are under 20,000 clones, roughly 87% of them singletons; the top ten hold approximately 1.5%. This sample was taken from a study of regulatory and conventional T cells in RAG deficiency. Germline CDR1 is SGHAT and CDR2 is FQNNGV. CDR3 size: 16 residues. Trimming took off 0 bases at V and 4 bases at J, with 12 bases between the two ends. Genomic DNA came from blood regulatory T cells gated CD4+ CD25-high CD127-low. A further study also used this sample, focusing on regulatory T cells. That report adds: The PCR used 52 TRBV and 13 TRBJ primers.

The sequenced sample was Tregs sorted from blood. The clonotype comes from a human donor in good health. The chain links TRBV11-2 to TRBJ1-4; D not resolved. CDR3 bases: TGTGCCAGCAGCTTAGACAGGTCCCTTATTAATGAAAAACTGTTTTTT. Translated: CASSLDRSLINEKLFF.